The 6 T cell receptor beta chains in this list originate from one sample, sequenced in a study of blood T cell repertoires in COVID-19. This table comes from immunoSEQ multiplex PCR, and its TCRdb copy is limited to in-frame clones, with some not included. The table lists 250,000 to 350,000 clones, approximately 87% of them singletons. The sequenced sample was peripheral blood. These receptors originate from a woman aged 30 to 39 with COVID-19, enrolled during active disease.

The chain employs TRBV25-1 and TRBJ2-7, with 7 bases aligning to TRBD1. This CDR3 region has 16 residues. CDR1 is MGHDK and CDR2 is SYGVNS in the germline V gene. Trimming removed 3 bases from V and 6 bases from J; junction bases left unmatched: 14. CDR3 protein: CASSEIEGASQSEQYF. The CDR3 nucleotides are TGTGCCAGCAGTGAGATAGAGGGGGCGTCTCAATCCGAGCAGTACTTC.

CDR3: CASSTFGNTIYF. The CDR3 coding sequence is TGTGCCAGTTCGACCTTCGGGAACACCATATATTTT. V is TRBV19 and J is TRBJ1-3; no clear D gene. V was shortened by 8 bases and J by 7 bases, with 12 bases between the two germline ends. Germline values: CDR1 LNHDA, CDR2 SQIVND (reference sequence). CDR3 size: 12 residues.

The DNA of the CDR3 is TGTGCCAGCAGGGCTAGCGGAGCTTACGAGCAGTACTTC. The encoded protein is CASRASGAYEQYF. J is TRBJ2-7 and V is TRBV14, with 7 nucleotides matching TRBD2. Germline V gene data show CDR1 as SGHDN and CDR2 as FVKESK. This CDR3 spans 13 amino acids. Trimming at V came to 6 bases and at J to 4 bases, leaving 6 bases not matched to a gene.

V and J are TRBV10-3 and TRBJ1-1, with TRBD1 as a possible D gene (6 bases). The V gene lost 0 bases and the J gene lost 5 bases, with 16 bases spanning the gap. Looked up from germline, CDR1 is ENHRY and CDR2 is SYGVKD. This CDR3 has 16 residues. The DNA of the CDR3 is TGTGCCATCAGTGAGTCATGGGGCAGGGGTGGTACTGAAGCTTTCTTT. It yields the protein CAISESWGRGGTEAFF.

The rearrangement uses TRBV5-4 and TRBJ2-2, with D tentatively TRBD1 (5 bases). This CDR3 contains 15 residues. V was clipped by 2 bases and J by 6 bases, with 14 bases between them. Per the germline V gene, CDR1 is SGHNT and CDR2 is YYREEE (reference sequence). CDR3 region: CASSLTAGKPGELFF. The CDR3 DNA reads TGTGCCAGCAGCTTAACTGCAGGGAAACCCGGGGAGCTGTTTTTT.

The chain recombines TRBV3-1 (or the pseudogene TRBV3-2) with TRBJ2-3, with TRBD1 as a possible D gene (6 bases). V was clipped by 4 bases and J by 0 bases, with 14 bases between them. Germline V gene data show CDR1 as LGHDT and CDR2 as YNNKEL (reference sequence). CDR3 length equals 16 residues. CDR3 sequence (DNA): TGTGCCAGCAGCCCTTTCGCAGGGGCGAGCACAGATACGCAGTATTTT. It specifies CASSPFAGASTDTQYF.